This T cell receptor beta chain is drawn from a study of T-cell memory formation after mild COVID-19. Using its own MiXCR run on the 5' RACE reads, TCRdb lists one record per CDR3 protein. The repertoire consists of about 50,000 distinct CDR3 sequences, with 9.3% occurring once and the leading ten covering approximately 10%. Trimming took 7 bases from V and 0 from J, leaving 11 bases between them. Germline assignment: CDR1 SNHLY and CDR2 FYNNEI. The CDR3 is 14 amino acids. The rearrangement links TRBV2 to TRBJ2-3; TRBD1 might be the D (5 bases). The material sequenced was PBMCs or a T cell subset sorted from them (not recorded which). This TCR came from an adult woman who had mild COVID-19 (a few samples of this study predate the infection). Cell type and time point are not known. CDR3 sequence (DNA): TGTGCCAGCACAAGGACAACTAGCACAGATACGCAGTATTTT. It yields the protein CASTRTTSTDTQYF.